Each of the 15 T cell receptor beta chains below was sequenced from the same sample in a study of T cell repertoires and Cas9 in healthy adults. The table came from immunoSEQ multiplex PCR; TCRdb's copy has only in-frame clones and leaves some out. Counted here are tens of thousands of clones, just under 95% occurring once; the ten biggest clones make up 0.84%. The sequencing sample was made of CD4+ effector T cells (CD127+, CD25-, CD137-, CD154-) from PBMCs; culture status not recorded. These receptors were taken from a human donor in good health.

In its sample, this clone was seen once. This sequence joins TRBV30 and TRBJ1-1; D is unresolved. CDR3 length: 11 amino acids. Germline lookup yields CDR1 GTSNPN and CDR2 SVGIG (reference sequence). Trimming left V 5 bases short and J 1 base short, with 5 bases between. CDR3 nucleotides: TGTGCCTGGGCAGGGAACACTGAAGCTTTCTTT. Protein: CAWAGNTEAFF.

The chain carries TRBV19 and TRBJ2-2; 11 positions match TRBD2. V dropped 3 bases and J dropped 6; count of bases not matched to a gene: 3. CDR1 and CDR2 from the germline V gene are LNHDA and SQIVND (reference sequence). The CDR3 is 15 amino acids. The CDR3 is CASSISGRASGELFF. Written as DNA, the CDR3 is TGTGCCAGTAGTATTAGCGGGAGGGCTTCCGGGGAGCTGTTTTTT.

In DNA, the CDR3 is TGTGCCAGCAGCCCCCGGTCGGATTACACTGAAGCTTTCTTT. This encodes CASSPRSDYTEAFF. The rearrangement links TRBV7-2 to TRBJ1-1; D is unclear. This CDR3 has 14 amino acids. Per the germline V gene, CDR1 is SGHTA and CDR2 is FQGNSA. Trimming stripped 5 bases from V and 3 bases from J, with 13 bases between.

The chain has TRBV29-1 and TRBJ1-1; TRBD1 is a possible D gene (5 bases). V gave up 7 bases and J gave up 1 base, with 10 bases separating them. The CDR3 has 12 residues. Per germline, CDR1 SQVTM and CDR2 ANQGSEA. CDR3 in amino acids: CSALGGNTEAFF. In nucleotides, the CDR3 is TGCAGCGCCCTGGGGGGGAACACTGAAGCTTTCTTT.

This rearrangement joins TRBV15 to TRBJ1-5; D is unclear. The CDR3 totals 15 residues. From germline, CDR1 is LNHNV and CDR2 YYDKDF (reference sequence). Trimming shortened V by 0 bases and J by 3 bases, and 9 bases separated the two germline ends. The CDR3 is CATSRDWQPNQPQHF. The CDR3 DNA sequence: TGTGCCACCAGCAGAGATTGGCAGCCCAATCAGCCCCAGCATTTT.

The chain employs TRBV6-5 and TRBJ1-2; D remains ambiguous. Germline CDR1 MNHEY, CDR2 SVGAGI. The V and J ends lost 6 bases and 2 bases respectively, with 10 bases between them. The CDR3 covers 13 residues. CDR3 DNA: TGTGCCAGCAGGTCCGGACCGAACTATGGCTACACCTTC. It specifies CASRSGPNYGYTF.

J is TRBJ1-1 and V is TRBV19; TRBD1 matches 7 bases. J gave up 0 bases and V 4 bases, and 2 bases lay outside the gene matches. From germline, CDR1 is LNHDA and CDR2 SQIVND (reference sequence). The CDR3 sequence is 14 residues long. The DNA for the CDR3 is TGTGCCAGTAGTACAGGGGGAGTGAACACTGAAGCTTTCTTT. It specifies CASSTGGVNTEAFF.

The chain joins TRBV6-5 to TRBJ1-6; 8 bases fit TRBD1. After removal of 6 bases from V and 7 bases from J, the junction contained 5 bases not matched to a gene. The CDR3 is made up of 14 amino acids. Per the germline V gene, CDR1 is MNHEY and CDR2 is SVGAGI. Here the CDR3 reads CASSRQGPNSPLHF. CDR3 DNA: TGTGCCAGCAGCCGACAGGGGCCGAATTCACCCCTCCACTTT.

This sequence joins TRBV13 and TRBJ2-5; the D gene is possibly TRBD1 (7 bases). The germline V gene has CDR1 PRHDT and CDR2 FYEKMQ (reference sequence). Trimming took 1 base from V and 2 from J, leaving 20 bases between them. This CDR3 comprises 18 residues. CDR3 DNA sequence: TGTGCCAGCAGCTTAGCTCCGTTTCCGGCGGGACAGCAAGAGACCCAGTACTTC. It encodes CASSLAPFPAGQQETQYF.

This clone was seen a single time. The rearrangement links TRBV27 to TRBJ2-6; no clear D gene. V was cut by 4 bases and J by 0 bases, with 7 bases left in between. The CDR3 sequence is 15 residues long. From germline, CDR1 is MNHEY and CDR2 SMNVEV (reference sequence). In nucleotides, the CDR3 is TGTGCCAGCAGTTCCTACAACTCTGGGGCCAACGTCCTGACTTTC. This sequence encodes CASSSYNSGANVLTF.

This chain connects TRBV7-9 to TRBJ2-2; D unclear. V was shortened by 5 bases and J by 1 base, with 2 bases between the two germline ends. The CDR3 runs 12 residues. CDR1 is SEHNR, CDR2 FQNEAQ, per germline (reference sequence). CDR3 region: CASSLNTGELFF. CDR3 DNA sequence: TGTGCCAGCAGCCTGAACACCGGGGAGCTGTTTTTT.

The rearrangement joins TRBV20-1 to TRBJ2-3; D is unresolved. Germline V gene sequence: CDR1 DFQATT, CDR2 SNEGSKA (reference sequence). Between the trimmed V and J ends, which lost 6 bases and 2 bases, there was a span of 6 bases. The CDR3 runs 11 residues. In DNA form, the CDR3 reads TGCAGTGCGCCCATCACAGATACGCAGTATTTT. Amino acids: CSAPITDTQYF.

This CDR3 is CASSPRRTGTTEAFF. The CDR3 nucleotides are TGTGCCAGCAGTCCCCGTCGGACAGGGACCACTGAAGCTTTCTTT. The gene calls are TRBV6-5 and TRBJ1-1; 8 nucleotides line up with TRBD1. Germline lookup yields CDR1 MNHEY and CDR2 SVGAGI. This CDR3 is built from 15 residues. V was pared by 5 bases and J by 4 bases, with 9 bases of the junction left unmatched.

This chain connects TRBV6-4 to TRBJ2-1; 10 nucleotides line up with TRBD2. Germline V lookup: CDR1 MRHNA, CDR2 SNTAGT. The J segment lost 6 bases and the V segment lost 3 bases, leaving 2 bases of the junction unmatched. The CDR3 consists of 14 residues. CDR3 coding DNA: TGTGCCAGCAGTGAAGCGGGAGGGCCCAATGAGCAGTTCTTC. As protein: CASSEAGGPNEQFF.

This chain uses TRBV4-3 with TRBJ1-1, with D tentatively TRBD1 (6 bases). V lost 5 bases to trimming and J lost 2 bases, with 15 bases between them. The CDR3 extends over 15 amino acids. CDR1 is LGHNA and CDR2 is YSLEER in the germline V gene. CDR3 nucleotide sequence: TGCGCCAGCAGCTTCTATTCCGGGACAAACACTGAAGCTTTCTTT. This codes for CASSFYSGTNTEAFF.